The present T cell receptor beta chain was sequenced within a study of blood T cell repertoires in COVID-19. CDR3 length: 16 residues. CDR1 SEHNR and CDR2 FQNEAQ come from the germline V gene (reference sequence). Trimming removed 4 bases from V and 5 bases from J, with 17 bases in between. Generated by immunoSEQ multiplex PCR, the TCRdb table keeps only in-frame clones and is missing some. The sample contains roughly 250,000 clones, approximately 85% of which appear only once. V usage is TRBV7-9 and J usage is TRBJ2-2; a possible D gene is TRBD2 (5 bases). The specimen sequenced was PBMCs or T cells enriched from blood (not recorded which). This TCR was sampled from a woman aged 50 to 60 who had recovered from COVID-19. The CDR3 bases are TGTGCCAGCAGCTCAGAGTGGAATCGGGGAACCGGGGAGCTGTTTTTT. Protein sequence: CASSSEWNRGTGELFF.